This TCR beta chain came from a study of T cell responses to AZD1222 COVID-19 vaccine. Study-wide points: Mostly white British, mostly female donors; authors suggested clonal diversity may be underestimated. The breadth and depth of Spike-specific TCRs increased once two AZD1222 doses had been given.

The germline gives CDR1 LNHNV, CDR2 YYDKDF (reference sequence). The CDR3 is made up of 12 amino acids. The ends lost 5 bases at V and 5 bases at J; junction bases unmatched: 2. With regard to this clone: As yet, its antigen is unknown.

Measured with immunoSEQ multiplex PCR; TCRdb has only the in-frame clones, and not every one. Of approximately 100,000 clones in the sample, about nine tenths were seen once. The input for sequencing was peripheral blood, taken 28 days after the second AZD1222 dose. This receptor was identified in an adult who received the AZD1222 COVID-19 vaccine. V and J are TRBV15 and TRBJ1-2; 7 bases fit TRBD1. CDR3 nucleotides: TGTGCCACCAGCCGGGACAGTTATGGCTACACCTTC. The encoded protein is CATSRDSYGYTF.